This T cell receptor (beta chain) was profiled in a study of PD-L1 blockade in urothelial cancer. Libraries were prepared by immunoSEQ multiplex PCR; TCRdb keeps only in-frame clonotypes and omits some of them. The data show about 30,000 clones, around 89% seen once. Time point specified: peripheral blood 6 weeks after treatment start. This clone occurred once. This clonotype was obtained from a man aged 80 or over with urothelial cancer. Sample: PBMCs, taken around atezolizumab (anti-PD-L1) treatment.

For the CDR3, the DNA is TGTGCCAGCAGCCCCGGCGGACAGGGCTTCACAGATACGCAGTATTTT. This sequence encodes CASSPGGQGFTDTQYF. The chain links TRBV5-4 to TRBJ2-3; 8 bases align to TRBD1. In germline, CDR1 is SGHNT, CDR2 YYREEE (reference sequence). The CDR3 sequence is 16 residues long. V lost 4 bases, J lost 2 bases, and 9 bases stayed unmatched.